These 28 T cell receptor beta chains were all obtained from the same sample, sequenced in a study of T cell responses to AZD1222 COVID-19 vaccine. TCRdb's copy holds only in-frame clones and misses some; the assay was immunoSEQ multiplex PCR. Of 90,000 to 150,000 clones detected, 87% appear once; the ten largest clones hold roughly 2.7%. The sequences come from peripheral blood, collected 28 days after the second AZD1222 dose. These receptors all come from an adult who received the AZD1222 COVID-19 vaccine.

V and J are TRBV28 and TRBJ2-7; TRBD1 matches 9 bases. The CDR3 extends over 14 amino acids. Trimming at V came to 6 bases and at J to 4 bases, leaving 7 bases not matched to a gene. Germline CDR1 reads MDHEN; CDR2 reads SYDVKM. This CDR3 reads CASRRQGEPYEQYF. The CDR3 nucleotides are TGTGCCAGCAGAAGACAGGGGGAACCTTACGAGCAGTACTTC.

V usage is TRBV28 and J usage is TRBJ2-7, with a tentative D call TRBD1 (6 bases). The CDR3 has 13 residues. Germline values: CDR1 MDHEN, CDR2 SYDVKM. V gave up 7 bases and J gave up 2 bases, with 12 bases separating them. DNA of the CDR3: TGTGCCAGCAACGAACAGGGCGCCTACGAGCAGTACTTC. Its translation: CASNEQGAYEQYF.

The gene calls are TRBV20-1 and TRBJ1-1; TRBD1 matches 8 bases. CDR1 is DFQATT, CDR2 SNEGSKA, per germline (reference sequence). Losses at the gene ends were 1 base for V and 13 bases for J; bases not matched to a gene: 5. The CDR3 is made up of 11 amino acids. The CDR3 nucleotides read TGCAGTGCTAGAGGACAGGGGAGGGGTTTCTTT. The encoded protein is CSARGQGRGFF.

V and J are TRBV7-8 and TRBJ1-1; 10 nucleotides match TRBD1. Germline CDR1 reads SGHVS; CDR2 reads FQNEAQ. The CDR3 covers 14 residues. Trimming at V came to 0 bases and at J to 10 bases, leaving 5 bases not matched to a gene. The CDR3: CASSLAGTGVPAFF. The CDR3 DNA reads TGTGCCAGCAGCTTAGCTGGGACAGGGGTACCAGCTTTCTTT. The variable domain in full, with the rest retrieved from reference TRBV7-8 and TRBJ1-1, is GAGVSQSPRYKVAKRGQDVALRCDPISGHVSLFWYQQALGQGPEFLTYFQNEAQLDKSGLPSDRFFAERPEGSVSTLKIQRTQQEDSAVYLCASSLAGTGVPAFFGQGTRLTVV.

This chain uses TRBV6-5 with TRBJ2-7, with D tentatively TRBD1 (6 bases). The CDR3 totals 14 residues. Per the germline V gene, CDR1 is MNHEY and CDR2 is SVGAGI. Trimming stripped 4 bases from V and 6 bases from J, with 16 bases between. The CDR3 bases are TGTGCCAGCAGTTTTACAGGGTTACGGGGCGAGCAGTACTTC. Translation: CASSFTGLRGEQYF.

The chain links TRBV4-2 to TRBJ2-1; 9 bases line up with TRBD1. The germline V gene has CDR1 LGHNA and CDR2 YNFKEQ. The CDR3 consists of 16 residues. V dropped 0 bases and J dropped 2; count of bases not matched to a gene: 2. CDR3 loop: CASSQEGTGTYNEQFF. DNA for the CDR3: TGTGCCAGCAGCCAAGAGGGGACAGGGACCTACAATGAGCAGTTCTTC.

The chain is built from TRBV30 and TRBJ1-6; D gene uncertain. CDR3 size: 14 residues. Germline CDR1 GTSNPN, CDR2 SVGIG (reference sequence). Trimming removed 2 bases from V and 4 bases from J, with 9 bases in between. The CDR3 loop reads CAWSYAGYNSPLHF. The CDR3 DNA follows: TGTGCCTGGAGTTACGCGGGGTATAATTCACCCCTCCACTTT.

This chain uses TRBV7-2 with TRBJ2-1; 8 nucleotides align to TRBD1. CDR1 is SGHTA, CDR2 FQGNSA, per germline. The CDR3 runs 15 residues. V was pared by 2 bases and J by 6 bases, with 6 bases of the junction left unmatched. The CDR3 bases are TGTGCCAGCAGCTTATCCGTACAGGGGGGCAATGAGCAGTTCTTC. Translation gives CASSLSVQGGNEQFF.

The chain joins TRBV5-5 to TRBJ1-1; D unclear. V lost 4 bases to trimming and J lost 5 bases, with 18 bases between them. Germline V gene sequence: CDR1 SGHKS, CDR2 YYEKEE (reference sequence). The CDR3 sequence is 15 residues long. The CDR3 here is CASSPYNSKLTEAFF. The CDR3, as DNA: TGTGCCAGCAGCCCATACAATAGTAAGCTAACTGAAGCTTTCTTT.

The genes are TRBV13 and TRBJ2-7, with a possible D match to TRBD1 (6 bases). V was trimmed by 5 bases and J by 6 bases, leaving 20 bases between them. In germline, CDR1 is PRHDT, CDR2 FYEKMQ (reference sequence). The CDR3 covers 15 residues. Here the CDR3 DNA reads TGTGCCAGCAGCCTCCGACACAGGGACCCAGGCGAGCAGTACTTC. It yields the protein CASSLRHRDPGEQYF.

The CDR3 reads CASSMMYGYTF. The CDR3 DNA reads as TGTGCCAGTAGTATGATGTATGGCTACACCTTC. This chain uses TRBV19 with TRBJ1-2, with D uncertain. Germline V CDR1 and CDR2: LNHDA, SQIVND (reference sequence). The CDR3 totals 11 residues. V was cut by 3 bases and J by 5 bases, with 4 bases left in between.

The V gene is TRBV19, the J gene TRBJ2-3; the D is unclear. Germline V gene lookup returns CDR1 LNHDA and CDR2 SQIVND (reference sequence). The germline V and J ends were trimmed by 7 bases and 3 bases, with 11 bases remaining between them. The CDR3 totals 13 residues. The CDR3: CASKAGQTDTQYF. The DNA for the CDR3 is TGTGCCAGTAAAGCTGGGCAGACAGATACGCAGTATTTT.

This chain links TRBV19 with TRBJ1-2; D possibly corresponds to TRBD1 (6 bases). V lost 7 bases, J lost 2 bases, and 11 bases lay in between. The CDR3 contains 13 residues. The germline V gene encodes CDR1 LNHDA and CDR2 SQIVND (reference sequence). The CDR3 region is CASKRQENYGYTF. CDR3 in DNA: TGTGCCAGTAAACGACAGGAAAACTATGGCTACACCTTC.

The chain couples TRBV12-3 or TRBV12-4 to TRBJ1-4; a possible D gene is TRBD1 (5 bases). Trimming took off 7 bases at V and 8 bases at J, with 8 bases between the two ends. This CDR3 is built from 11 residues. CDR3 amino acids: CASTNREKLFF. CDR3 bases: TGTGCCAGCACAAACAGGGAAAAACTGTTTTTT.

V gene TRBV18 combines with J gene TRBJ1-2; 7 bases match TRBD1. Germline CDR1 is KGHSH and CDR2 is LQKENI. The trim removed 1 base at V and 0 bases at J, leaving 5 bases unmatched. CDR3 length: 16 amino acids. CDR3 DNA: TGTGCCAGCTCACCACTAGGGGGCCCTGCTAACTATGGCTACACCTTC. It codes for CASSPLGGPANYGYTF.

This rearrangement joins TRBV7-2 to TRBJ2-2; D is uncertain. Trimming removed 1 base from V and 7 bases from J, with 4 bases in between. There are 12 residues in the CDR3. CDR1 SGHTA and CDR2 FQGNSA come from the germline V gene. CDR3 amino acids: CASSLGIGELFF. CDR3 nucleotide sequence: TGTGCCAGCAGCTTAGGGATCGGGGAGCTGTTTTTT.

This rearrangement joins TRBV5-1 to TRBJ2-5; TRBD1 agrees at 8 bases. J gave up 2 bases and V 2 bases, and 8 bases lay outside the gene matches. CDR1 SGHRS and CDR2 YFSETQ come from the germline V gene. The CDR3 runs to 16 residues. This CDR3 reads CASSLDQGARQETQYF. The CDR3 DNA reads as TGCGCCAGCAGCTTAGATCAGGGGGCGCGGCAAGAGACCCAGTACTTC.

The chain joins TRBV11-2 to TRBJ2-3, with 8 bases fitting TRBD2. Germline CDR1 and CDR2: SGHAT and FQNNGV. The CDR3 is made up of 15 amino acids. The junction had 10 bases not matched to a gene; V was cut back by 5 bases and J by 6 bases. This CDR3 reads CASSPLTGGADTQYF. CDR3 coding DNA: TGTGCCAGCAGCCCATTAACCGGGGGGGCCGATACGCAGTATTTT.

This CDR3 reads CASSSTRNIQYF. Written as DNA, the CDR3 is TGTGCCAGCAGTTCCACTCGAAACATTCAGTACTTC. The gene calls are TRBV7-9 and TRBJ2-4; no firm D call. CDR1 is SEHNR and CDR2 is FQNEAQ in the germline V gene (reference sequence). The CDR3 length is 12 residues. Trimming stripped 6 bases from V and 6 bases from J, with 9 bases between. The whole variable domain, filled in from reference TRBV7-9 and TRBJ2-4, reads DTGVSQNPRHKITKRGQNVTFRCDPISEHNRLYWYRQTLGQGPEFLTYFQNEAQLEKSRLLSDRFSAERPKGSFSTLEIQRTEQGDSAMYLCASSSTRNIQYFGAGTRLSVL.

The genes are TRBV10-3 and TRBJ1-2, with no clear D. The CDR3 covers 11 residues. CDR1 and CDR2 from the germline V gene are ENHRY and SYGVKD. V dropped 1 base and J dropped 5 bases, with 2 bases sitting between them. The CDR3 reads CAISELYGYTF. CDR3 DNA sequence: TGTGCCATCAGTGAGTTATATGGCTACACCTTC.

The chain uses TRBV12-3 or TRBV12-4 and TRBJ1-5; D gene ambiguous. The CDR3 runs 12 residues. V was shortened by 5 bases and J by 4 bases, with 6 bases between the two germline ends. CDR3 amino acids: CASSPSNQPQHF. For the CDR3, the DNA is TGTGCCAGCAGTCCTTCGAATCAGCCCCAGCATTTT.

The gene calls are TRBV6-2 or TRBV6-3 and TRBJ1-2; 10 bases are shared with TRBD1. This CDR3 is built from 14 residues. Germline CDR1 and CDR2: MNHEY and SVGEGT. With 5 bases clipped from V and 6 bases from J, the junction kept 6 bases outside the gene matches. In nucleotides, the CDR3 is TGTGCCAGCAGTCCGACAGGGGGCGCGGATGGCTACACCTTC. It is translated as CASSPTGGADGYTF.

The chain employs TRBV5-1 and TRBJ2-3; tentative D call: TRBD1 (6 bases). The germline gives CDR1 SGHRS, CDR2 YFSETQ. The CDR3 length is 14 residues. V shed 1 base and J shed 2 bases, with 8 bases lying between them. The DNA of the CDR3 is TGCGCCAGCAGCTTGAAGGGGGTCACAGATACGCAGTATTTT. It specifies CASSLKGVTDTQYF.

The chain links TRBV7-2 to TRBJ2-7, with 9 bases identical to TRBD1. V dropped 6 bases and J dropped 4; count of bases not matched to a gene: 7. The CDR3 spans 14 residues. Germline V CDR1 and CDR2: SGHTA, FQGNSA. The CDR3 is CASRRDRVRYEQYF. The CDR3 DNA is TGTGCCAGCAGGCGGGACAGGGTAAGGTACGAGCAGTACTTC.

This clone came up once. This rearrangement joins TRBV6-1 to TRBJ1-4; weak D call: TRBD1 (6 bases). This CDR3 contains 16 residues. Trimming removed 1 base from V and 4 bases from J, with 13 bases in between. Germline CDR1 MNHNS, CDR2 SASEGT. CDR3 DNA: TGTGCCAGCAGTGAAGGCCAGGGGATTGGTAATGAAAAACTGTTTTTT. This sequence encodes CASSEGQGIGNEKLFF.

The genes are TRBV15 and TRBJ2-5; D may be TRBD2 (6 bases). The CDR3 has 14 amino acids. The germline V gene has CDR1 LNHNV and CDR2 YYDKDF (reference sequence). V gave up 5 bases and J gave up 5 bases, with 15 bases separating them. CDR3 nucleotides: TGTGCCACCAGCCCCACGACGGAGGGCGAGACCCAGTACTTC. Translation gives CATSPTTEGETQYF. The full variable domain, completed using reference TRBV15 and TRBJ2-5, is DAMVIQNPRYQVTQFGKPVTLSCSQTLNHNVMYWYQQKSSQAPKLLFHYYDKDFNNEADTPDNFQSRRPNTSFCFLDIRSPGLGDTAMYLCATSPTTEGETQYFGPGTRLLVL.

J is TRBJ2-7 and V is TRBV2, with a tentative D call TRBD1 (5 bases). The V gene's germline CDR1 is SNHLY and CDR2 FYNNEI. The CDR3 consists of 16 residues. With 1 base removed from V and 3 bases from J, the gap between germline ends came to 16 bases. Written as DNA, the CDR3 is TGTGCCAGCAGTGAAGACGTCTATAGGGGCGGCTACGAGCAGTACTTC. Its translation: CASSEDVYRGGYEQYF.

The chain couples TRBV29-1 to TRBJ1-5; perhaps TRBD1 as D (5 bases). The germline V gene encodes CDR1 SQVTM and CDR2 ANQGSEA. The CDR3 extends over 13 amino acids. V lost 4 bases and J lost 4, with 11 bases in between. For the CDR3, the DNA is TGCAGCGTTGGTCGGGGCCCTAATCAGCCCCAGCATTTT. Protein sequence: CSVGRGPNQPQHF.